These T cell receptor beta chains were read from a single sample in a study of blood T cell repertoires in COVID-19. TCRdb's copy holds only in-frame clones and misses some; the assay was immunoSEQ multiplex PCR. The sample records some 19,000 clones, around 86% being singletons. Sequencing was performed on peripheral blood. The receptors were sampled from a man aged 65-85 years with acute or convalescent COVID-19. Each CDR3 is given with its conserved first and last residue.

CDR3: CAISGGTGPSNQPQHF
V: TRBV10-3
length: 16
J: TRBJ1-5

CDR3: CAEEAKNIQYF
V: TRBV21-1
length: 11
J: TRBJ2-4

CDR3: CASSRQGDFFEQYF
V: TRBV3-1/TRBV3-2
length: 14
J: TRBJ2-7

CDR3: CASSVSGEKWDTQYF
V: TRBV6-4
length: 15
J: TRBJ2-3

CDR3: CASSLASGSSETQYF
V: TRBV5-4
length: 15
J: TRBJ2-5

CDR3: CASSAGTGGNQPQHF
V: TRBV18
length: 15
J: TRBJ1-5

CDR3: CASSLIQGPNEKLFF
V: TRBV18
length: 15
J: TRBJ1-4

CDR3: CASSSGAGERGNEQFF
V: TRBV7-6
length: 16
J: TRBJ2-1

CDR3: CASSLRGSNTGELFF
V: TRBV5-1
length: 15
J: TRBJ2-2

CDR3: CASSFYRGLSYTF
V: TRBV7-9
length: 13
J: TRBJ1-2

CDR3: CAISEQLAGTQETQYF
V: TRBV10-3
length: 16
J: TRBJ2-5

CDR3: CSATRGAGYNEQFF
V: TRBV29-1
length: 14
J: TRBJ2-1

CDR3: CASSLVTRGYGNTIYF
V: TRBV5-6
length: 16
J: TRBJ1-3

CDR3: CASSLDSAGHASPLDTQYF
V: TRBV4-3
length: 19
J: TRBJ2-3

CDR3: CASSETIGLAGVKDTQYF
V: TRBV6-2/TRBV6-3
length: 18
J: TRBJ2-3

CDR3: CASSDITGTGGEKLFF
V: TRBV28
length: 16
J: TRBJ1-4

CDR3: CASGGQTGETQYF
V: TRBV10-2
length: 13
J: TRBJ2-5

CDR3: CASSLAVFQETQYF
V: TRBV5-1
length: 14
J: TRBJ2-5

CDR3: CASSGEALNTGELFF
V: TRBV9
length: 15
J: TRBJ2-2

CDR3: CASSFSVNTRQVGYRGYTF
V: TRBV27
length: 19
J: TRBJ1-2

CDR3: CASSLDRVGGYTF
V: TRBV5-4
length: 13
J: TRBJ1-2

CDR3: CASNSRVGRETQYF
V: TRBV7-9
length: 14
J: TRBJ2-5